These 9 T cell receptor beta chains share one sample of origin, sequenced in a study of blood T cell repertoires in COVID-19. Sequenced by immunoSEQ multiplex PCR; TCRdb stores in-frame clones only, minus some. The data show about 210,000 clones, with 89% seen just once and around 4.8% held by the top ten. Sequencing was performed on peripheral blood. The receptors shown here come from a woman between 40 and 50 years old with acute or convalescent COVID-19.

The J gene is TRBJ1-6, the V gene TRBV7-9, with a possible D match to TRBD1 (6 bases). CDR1 and CDR2 (germline): SEHNR, FQNEAQ (reference sequence). The V gene lost 6 bases and the J gene lost 9 bases, with 12 bases spanning the gap. CDR3 length: 13 amino acids. The CDR3 loop reads CASRSDRSSPLHF. The CDR3 nucleotides are TGTGCCAGCAGGTCAGACAGGTCTTCACCCCTCCACTTT. Full variable domain (remainder filled in from reference TRBV7-9 and TRBJ1-6): DTGVSQNPRHKITKRGQNVTFRCDPISEHNRLYWYRQTLGQGPEFLTYFQNEAQLEKSRLLSDRFSAERPKGSFSTLEIQRTEQGDSAMYLCASRSDRSSPLHFGNGTRLTVT.

The chain uses TRBV19 and TRBJ1-2; possible D gene TRBD1, 6 bases. Trimming stripped 2 bases from V and 4 bases from J, with 14 bases between. The germline V gene has CDR1 LNHDA and CDR2 SQIVND (reference sequence). The CDR3 runs 15 residues. CDR3 sequence: CASSIRARGAYGYTF. The CDR3 nucleotides are TGTGCCAGTAGTATAAGGGCCAGGGGAGCCTATGGCTACACCTTC.

The chain recombines TRBV18 with TRBJ1-2, with D possibly being TRBD1 (5 bases). Germline V lookup: CDR1 KGHSH, CDR2 LQKENI. This CDR3 has 13 amino acids. Trimming removed 4 bases from V and 1 base from J, with 7 bases in between. Here the CDR3 reads CASSQTDNYGYTF. The DNA of the CDR3 is TGTGCCAGCTCACAGACAGATAACTATGGCTACACCTTC.

The DNA for the CDR3 is TGTGCCAGCAGGTCCGGACAGCCCTATGGCTACACCTTC. Amino acid sequence: CASRSGQPYGYTF. The chain links TRBV5-5 to TRBJ1-2, with a weak D call TRBD1 (6 bases). CDR3 length: 13 residues. Germline V gives CDR1 SGHKS, CDR2 YYEKEE (reference sequence). With 5 bases removed from V and 4 bases from J, the gap between germline ends came to 12 bases.

The gene calls are TRBV4-1 and TRBJ1-4, with D tentatively TRBD1 (6 bases). Germline values: CDR1 MGHRA, CDR2 YSYEKL. This CDR3 spans 18 amino acids. Trimming took 0 bases from V and 7 from J, leaving 21 bases between them. CDR3 in amino acids: CASSQDGPMGANGEKLFF. CDR3 nucleotides: TGCGCCAGCAGCCAAGATGGCCCGATGGGGGCAAATGGTGAAAAACTGTTTTTT.

This chain uses TRBV5-6 with TRBJ2-1; TRBD1 agrees at 9 bases. Losses at the gene ends were 1 base for V and 6 bases for J; bases not matched to a gene: 5. Germline V CDR1 and CDR2: SGHDT, YYEEEE. This CDR3 region has 15 residues. CDR3 sequence reads: CASSLWDRDRNEQFF. In DNA form, the CDR3 reads TGTGCCAGCAGCTTGTGGGACAGGGACCGCAATGAGCAGTTCTTC.

The rearrangement links TRBV30 to TRBJ1-1; D remains unclear. V was clipped by 0 bases and J by 11 bases, with 10 bases between them. The CDR3 is made up of 11 amino acids. CDR1 and CDR2 from the germline V gene are GTSNPN and SVGIG (reference sequence). This chain's CDR3 is CAWSVPWEAFF. The CDR3 DNA reads TGTGCCTGGAGTGTACCCTGGGAGGCTTTCTTT.

The chain employs TRBV5-1 and TRBJ1-1, with D hard to call. There are 15 residues in the CDR3. Germline loops: CDR1 SGHRS, CDR2 YFSETQ. V was clipped by 1 base and J by 0 bases, with 10 bases between them. CDR3 in DNA: TGCGCCAGCAGCTTGCGACTAGAAATGAACACTGAAGCTTTCTTT. This encodes CASSLRLEMNTEAFF.

This chain links TRBV12-5 with TRBJ2-3; 13 positions match TRBD2. The V segment lost 1 base and the J segment 4 bases; nucleotides outside the gene matches: 8. The CDR3 is made up of 18 amino acids. The V gene's germline CDR1 is LGHNT and CDR2 FRNRAP. This CDR3 is CASGLEILTSGGADTQYF. The CDR3 DNA reads TGTGCTAGTGGTTTGGAAATCCTTACTAGCGGGGGGGCAGATACGCAGTATTTT. Using reference TRBV12-5 and TRBJ2-3 for the parts outside the CDR3, the full variable domain is DARVTQTPRHKVTEMGQEVTMRCQPILGHNTVFWYRQTMMQGLELLAYFRNRAPLDDSGMPKDRFSAEMPDATLATLKIQPSEPRDSAVYFCASGLEILTSGGADTQYFGPGTRLTVL.